The 16 T cell receptor beta chains below come from one sample, sequenced in a study of T cell responses to AZD1222 COVID-19 vaccine. Here immunoSEQ multiplex PCR was the method, and the copy in TCRdb shows in-frame clones only, minus some. This repertoire shows approximately 180,000 clones, 88% found once; its top ten account for roughly 7.7%. Here the sequenced sample was peripheral blood, taken on day 0 of AZD1222 vaccination. The receptor set was obtained from an adult in good health.

The V gene is TRBV2, the J gene TRBJ2-3, with unresolved D. V was trimmed by 8 bases and J by 0 bases, leaving 6 bases between them. This CDR3 region has 12 residues. Germline CDR1 SNHLY, CDR2 FYNNEI. Written as DNA, the CDR3 is TGTGCCAGCGGGATTAGCACAGATACGCAGTATTTT. Translation gives CASGISTDTQYF. Filled out from reference TRBV2 and TRBJ2-3, the complete variable domain reads EPEVTQTPSHQVTQMGQEVILRCVPISNHLYFYWYRQILGQKVEFLVSFYNNEISEKSEIFDDQFSVERPDGSNFTLKIRSTKLEDSAMYFCASGISTDTQYFGPGTRLTVL.

The gene calls are TRBV7-6 and TRBJ2-2; tentatively, D is TRBD2 (5 bases). Germline V lookup: CDR1 SGHVS, CDR2 FNYEAQ. V was pared by 1 base and J by 7 bases, with 7 bases between. CDR3 size: 13 residues. The CDR3 bases are TGTGCCAGCAGCTTAGGAGGGTTCGGGGAGCTGTTTTTT. This gives the protein CASSLGGFGELFF.

The chain recombines TRBV4-2 with TRBJ2-2, with TRBD1 identical over 8 bases. The ends lost 2 bases at V and 4 bases at J; junction bases unmatched: 12. The CDR3 length is 18 residues. CDR1 is LGHNA, CDR2 YNFKEQ, per germline. DNA of the CDR3: TGTGCCAGCAGCCAACCACAACACCGGGACAGGACCACCGGGGAGCTGTTTTTT. Residues: CASSQPQHRDRTTGELFF.

In DNA form, the CDR3 reads TGTGCCAGCAGTTATTCCAGGGGGGCCAACTATGGCTACACCTTC. Its protein product is CASSYSRGANYGYTF. V and J are TRBV6-5 and TRBJ1-2, with 7 positions matching TRBD1. After removal of 3 bases from V and 2 bases from J, the junction contained 6 bases not matched to a gene. The CDR3 is 15 amino acids. Germline V gene lookup returns CDR1 MNHEY and CDR2 SVGAGI.

The genes are TRBV4-2 and TRBJ2-7; 11 bases line up with TRBD2. CDR3 length: 17 amino acids. Germline CDR1 and CDR2: LGHNA and YNFKEQ. V lost 2 bases, J lost 3 bases, and 9 bases stayed unmatched. The CDR3 DNA sequence: TGTGCCAGCAGCCAACCGTTAGCGGGGGGGCGTCTCTACGAGCAGTACTTC. It is translated as CASSQPLAGGRLYEQYF.

The chain has TRBV19 and TRBJ1-1; perhaps TRBD1 as D (5 bases). V was shortened by 4 bases and J by 2 bases, with 8 bases between the two germline ends. Germline V CDR1 and CDR2: LNHDA, SQIVND (reference sequence). The CDR3 sequence is 13 residues long. The chain's CDR3 is CASSKTANTEAFF. The DNA for the CDR3 is TGTGCCAGTAGTAAGACAGCTAACACTGAAGCTTTCTTT.

The V and J genes are TRBV30 and TRBJ1-1; no clear D. The CDR3 sequence is 11 residues long. Germline V gives CDR1 GTSNPN, CDR2 SVGIG (reference sequence). Trimming took 3 bases from V and 7 from J, leaving 9 bases between them. Here the CDR3 DNA reads TGTGCCTGGAGAGCAGTATTTGAAGCTTTCTTT. Protein: CAWRAVFEAFF.

V usage is TRBV11-2 and J usage is TRBJ1-1; 8 nucleotides match TRBD1. Germline assignment: CDR1 SGHAT and CDR2 FQNNGV. The V and J ends lost 0 bases and 3 bases, in that order; junction bases with no gene match: 3. This CDR3 is 15 amino acids long. The CDR3 nucleotides read TGTGCCAGCAGCTTAGAGGACAGGGAGTACACTGAAGCTTTCTTT. Translated: CASSLEDREYTEAFF. The whole variable domain, remainder taken from reference TRBV11-2 and TRBJ1-1, is EAGVAQSPRYKIIEKRQSVAFWCNPISGHATLYWYQQILGQGPKLLIQFQNNGVVDDSQLPKDRFSAERLKGVDSTLKIQPAKLEDSAVYLCASSLEDREYTEAFFGQGTRLTVV.

The V call is TRBV30, the J call TRBJ1-4, with D unclear. CDR1 and CDR2 from the germline V gene are GTSNPN and SVGIG (reference sequence). V was pared by 4 bases and J by 6 bases, with 15 bases between. This CDR3 has 14 residues. The CDR3 coding sequence is TGTGCCTGGAATTTTGGAACTAAGTATGAAAAACTGTTTTTT. This sequence encodes CAWNFGTKYEKLFF.

The chain uses TRBV6-4 and TRBJ2-3, with D uncertain. V lost 0 bases, J lost 1 base, and 8 bases lay in between. CDR1 is MRHNA, CDR2 SNTAGT, per germline. The CDR3 extends over 15 amino acids. The CDR3 bases are TGTGCCAGCAGTGACTCGGGAAGAGGCACAGATACGCAGTATTTT. It translates to CASSDSGRGTDTQYF.

The chain carries TRBV25-1 and TRBJ1-6; D call uncertain. In germline, CDR1 is MGHDK, CDR2 SYGVNS. V was shortened by 3 bases and J by 0 bases, with 12 bases between the two germline ends. The CDR3 runs 17 residues. The CDR3, as DNA: TGTGCCAGCAGTGATGATCGGGAGAGCTCCTATAATTCACCCCTCCACTTT. This sequence encodes CASSDDRESSYNSPLHF.

This chain connects TRBV5-5 to TRBJ2-2, with 7 bases fitting TRBD1. The V gene end was trimmed by 0 bases and the J gene end by 1 base; junction bases not matched to a gene: 0. This CDR3 region has 15 residues. The germline V gene encodes CDR1 SGHKS and CDR2 YYEKEE (reference sequence). The CDR3 protein is CASSLGTGNTGELFF. In DNA, the CDR3 is TGTGCCAGCAGCTTGGGGACAGGGAACACCGGGGAGCTGTTTTTT. Complete variable domain (other parts from reference TRBV5-5 and TRBJ2-2): DAGVTQSPTHLIKTRGQQVTLRCSPISGHKSVSWYQQVLGQGPQFIFQYYEKEERGRGNFPDRFSARQFPNYSSELNVNALLLGDSALYLCASSLGTGNTGELFFGEGSRLTVL.

The rearrangement uses TRBV19 and TRBJ1-2, with a tentative D call TRBD1 (5 bases). The CDR3 totals 15 residues. Germline CDR1 LNHDA, CDR2 SQIVND (reference sequence). V was clipped by 4 bases and J by 4 bases, with 16 bases between them. The chain's CDR3 is CASSTRGRGFYGYTF. For the CDR3, the DNA is TGTGCCAGTAGTACCCGGGGCAGAGGCTTCTATGGCTACACCTTC.

The J gene is TRBJ1-1, the V gene TRBV5-1; D might be TRBD1 (6 bases). This CDR3 is 14 amino acids long. Between the trimmed V and J ends, which lost 0 bases and 7 bases, there was a span of 13 bases. Per the germline V gene, CDR1 is SGHRS and CDR2 is YFSETQ. The CDR3: CASSLDWGASEAFF. CDR3 DNA sequence: TGCGCCAGCAGCTTGGATTGGGGGGCTAGTGAAGCTTTCTTT.

For the CDR3, the DNA is TGTGCCAGCAGCCAAGACCCGGGACTAAACACCGGGGAGCTGTTTTTT. Translating gives CASSQDPGLNTGELFF. V gene TRBV4-2 combines with J gene TRBJ2-2; 7 bases fit TRBD2. Germline loops: CDR1 LGHNA, CDR2 YNFKEQ. V was pared by 0 bases and J by 2 bases, with 3 bases of the junction left unmatched. The CDR3 totals 16 residues.

The J gene is TRBJ1-1, the V gene TRBV5-4; D remains unclear. The CDR3 sequence is 16 residues long. V gave up 4 bases and J gave up 0 bases, with 16 bases separating them. Germline assignment: CDR1 SGHNT and CDR2 YYREEE (reference sequence). The CDR3 spells CASSPRAQVVNTEAFF. The CDR3, as DNA: TGTGCCAGCAGCCCAAGGGCGCAGGTCGTGAACACTGAAGCTTTCTTT.